A single sample is the source of the 24 T cell receptor beta chains below, sequenced in a study of blood T cells in healthy people across ages. A second about 7 to 12 cycle PCR used barcoded and J-beta primers. TCRdb recomputed calls from the 5' RACE reads with MiXCR, one row per CDR3 protein. The data contain 700,000 to 950,000 distinct CDR3 sequences, 35% to 45% of them seen just once; the ten biggest clones take up 20% to 25%. The sequencing sample was made of blood. The source is a woman between 55 and 75 years old in good health.

The table lists this clonotype with a few counts. The V and J genes are TRBV5-1 and TRBJ2-3; unclear D gene. This CDR3 contains 16 residues. Trimming left V 1 base short and J 1 base short, with 13 bases between. Germline CDR1 is SGHRS and CDR2 is YFSETQ. This chain's CDR3 is CASSLPGRLGTDTQYF. CDR3 bases: TGCGCCAGCAGCTTGCCAGGCCGATTGGGCACAGATACGCAGTATTTT.

The CDR3 protein is CSAPPGTQLETQYF. CDR3 coding DNA: TGCAGTGCGCCCCCCGGAACGCAATTAGAGACCCAGTACTTC. The V call is TRBV20-1, the J call TRBJ2-5; no clear D gene. The germline gives CDR1 DFQATT, CDR2 SNEGSKA (reference sequence). V lost 6 bases, J lost 4 bases, and 18 bases lay in between. This CDR3 spans 14 amino acids.

V is TRBV20-1 and J is TRBJ2-1, with D perhaps matching TRBD2 (6 bases). The J call may be incorrect, as the DNA end agrees better with TRBJ2-7. The CDR3 extends over 16 amino acids. The germline gives CDR1 DFQATT, CDR2 SNEGSKA (reference sequence). CDR3 sequence reads: CSAREGLAPRYNEQYF. In DNA form, the CDR3 reads TGCAGTGCTAGAGAGGGCCTAGCGCCAAGATACAATGAGCAGTACTTC.

The rearrangement joins TRBV12-5 to TRBJ2-7; 10 nucleotides line up with TRBD2. V was clipped by 2 bases and J by 4 bases; unmatched bases: 8. CDR3 length equals 16 residues. Germline V gene data show CDR1 as LGHNT and CDR2 as FRNRAP. The CDR3 coding sequence is TGTGCTAGTGGTTTGTTTTCTAGCGGGAGTGGGTACGAGCAGTACTTC. This gives the protein CASGLFSSGSGYEQYF.

This clonotype was seen only a few times. The chain couples TRBV6-1 to TRBJ1-1, with D perhaps TRBD1 (6 bases). This CDR3 has 19 amino acids. The germline gives CDR1 MNHNS, CDR2 SASEGT. V shed 6 bases and J shed 3 bases, with 29 bases lying between them. The CDR3 DNA reads TGTGCCAGCAGCTCACCCCCTAAACACAAGACAGGAGGAGACACTGAAGCTTTCTTT. Protein: CASSSPPKHKTGGDTEAFF.

V usage is TRBV30 and J usage is TRBJ2-1, with a weak D call TRBD1 (6 bases). With 3 bases removed from V and 15 bases from J, the gap between germline ends came to 21 bases. The CDR3 extends over 13 amino acids. Germline loops: CDR1 GTSNPN, CDR2 SVGIG (reference sequence). CDR3 sequence (DNA): TGTGCCTGGAGCCATAATAAGGCAGGGGTGATGTTCTTC. Translated: CAWSHNKAGVMFF. The entire variable domain, with the rest obtained from reference TRBV30 and TRBJ2-1, is as follows: SQTIHQWPATLVQPVGSPLSLECTVEGTSNPNLYWYRQAAGRGLQLLFYSVGIGQISSEVPQNLSASRPQDRQFILSSKKLLLSDSGFYLCAWSHNKAGVMFFGPGTRLTVL.

This CDR3 is CASSVGPGSYSNQPQHF. The CDR3 nucleotides are TGTGCCAGCAGCGTAGGGCCAGGGAGCTATAGCAATCAGCCCCAGCATTTT. The chain employs TRBV9 and TRBJ1-5, with D tentatively TRBD1 (5 bases). There are 17 residues in the CDR3. Trimming removed 0 bases at V and 0 bases at J, with 13 bases between. Germline CDR1 and CDR2: SGDLS and YYNGEE.

This clonotype was picked up a small number of times. V gene TRBV15 combines with J gene TRBJ2-7, with TRBD2 as a possible D gene (5 bases). The ends were cut back, 0 bases at V and 4 bases at J, with 13 bases in the middle. The CDR3 is made up of 15 amino acids. Germline V gene data show CDR1 as LNHNV and CDR2 as YYDKDF (reference sequence). CDR3: CATSRDVGVGYEQYF. The CDR3 DNA reads TGTGCCACCAGCAGAGACGTGGGAGTGGGGTACGAGCAGTACTTC. The full variable domain, with the rest looked up from reference TRBV15 and TRBJ2-7, is DAMVIQNPRYQVTQFGKPVTLSCSQTLNHNVMYWYQQKSSQAPKLLFHYYDKDFNNEADTPDNFQSRRPNTSFCFLDIRSPGLGDTAMYLCATSRDVGVGYEQYFGPGTRLTVT.

This chain connects TRBV12-3 or TRBV12-4 to TRBJ1-6; 9 bases map to TRBD1. The V and J ends lost 6 bases and 10 bases, in that order; junction bases with no gene match: 13. The CDR3 totals 16 residues. This CDR3 is CASSHALEGQGSPLHF. The CDR3 DNA reads as TGTGCCAGCAGCCATGCCCTCGAGGGACAGGGATCACCCCTCCACTTT.

The chain recombines TRBV4-2 with TRBJ2-7, with D maybe TRBD2 (6 bases). Germline V gene lookup returns CDR1 LGHNA and CDR2 YNFKEQ. Trimming shortened V by 1 base and J by 6 bases, and 16 bases separated the two germline ends. This CDR3 is 15 amino acids long. The DNA for the CDR3 is TGTGCCAGCAGCCAAGGCCCCGGGGGTCTGGGCGAGCAGTACTTC. Protein product: CASSQGPGGLGEQYF.

This chain joins TRBV7-8 and TRBJ1-1; D unclear. V gave up 5 bases and J gave up 2 bases, with 9 bases separating them. Germline V gene lookup returns CDR1 SGHVS and CDR2 FQNEAQ. The length of the CDR3 is 13 residues. Written as DNA, the CDR3 is TGTGCCAGCAGCCTCCGGGATAACACTGAAGCTTTCTTT. This sequence encodes CASSLRDNTEAFF. The full variable domain, in which reference TRBV7-8 and TRBJ1-1 provide the parts outside the CDR3, is GAGVSQSPRYKVAKRGQDVALRCDPISGHVSLFWYQQALGQGPEFLTYFQNEAQLDKSGLPSDRFFAERPEGSVSTLKIQRTQQEDSAVYLCASSLRDNTEAFFGQGTRLTVV.

With regard to this clonotype: The germline gene is not matched at one end of the junction; a read error may be the cause. V gene TRBV6-6 combines with J gene TRBJ2-1; D is unresolved. This CDR3 contains 11 residues. Germline V gene lookup returns CDR1 MNHNY and CDR2 SVGAGI (reference sequence). The CDR3 nucleotides read TGTGCCAGCAGTTACTTGACTGAGCGGTTCTTC. Its protein product is CASSYLTERFF.

This clonotype was seen a handful of times. The chain links TRBV7-6 to TRBJ2-1; 11 nucleotides align to TRBD2. The CDR3 sequence is 17 residues long. The V gene's germline CDR1 is SGHVS and CDR2 FNYEAQ. V was pared by 5 bases and J by 4 bases, with 10 bases of the junction left unmatched. CDR3 region: CASSLTSGSEGYNEQFF. CDR3 DNA: TGTGCCAGCAGCCTTACTAGCGGGAGTGAGGGATACAATGAGCAGTTCTTC.

The chain recombines TRBV28 with TRBJ1-2; 8 nucleotides align to TRBD1. Germline CDR1 is MDHEN and CDR2 is SYDVKM. V lost 8 bases and J lost 0; bases outside the gene matches: 8. CDR3 size: 15 residues. In DNA form, the CDR3 reads TGTGCCAGCGCCGACCAGGGGGCGCCTAACTATGGCTACACCTTC. Translated, it gives CASADQGAPNYGYTF.

The chain couples TRBV29-1 to TRBJ1-1; 9 nucleotides agree with TRBD1. In germline, CDR1 is SQVTM, CDR2 ANQGSEA. V lost 6 bases to trimming and J lost 7 bases; unmatched junction nucleotides: 9. The CDR3 covers 13 residues. The CDR3, as DNA: TGCAGCGTGTCGGGACAGGGTTACGGTGAAGCTTTCTTT. It specifies CSVSGQGYGEAFF. The variable domain in full, completed from reference TRBV29-1 and TRBJ1-1, reads SAVISQKPSRDICQRGTSLTIQCQVDSQVTMMFWYRQQPGQSLTLIATANQGSEATYESGFVIDKFPISRPNLTFSTLTVSNMSPEDSSIYLCSVSGQGYGEAFFGQGTRLTVV.

About this clonotype itself: This may stem from a read error, because a much larger clone lies one nucleotide away. V and J are TRBV29-1 and TRBJ2-1, with TRBD2 identical over 9 bases. The CDR3 sequence is 13 residues long. Germline V lookup: CDR1 SQVTM, CDR2 ANQGSEA. CDR3 nucleotides: TGCAGCGTTGTAGCGGGAGCCAGGAATGAGCGGTTCTTC. It codes for CSVVAGARNERFF.

The sample holds a few counts of this clonotype. The chain is built from TRBV6-2 or TRBV6-3 and TRBJ2-7, with a tentative D call TRBD2 (5 bases). The V and J ends lost 2 bases and 3 bases respectively, with 14 bases between them. Germline V gene data show CDR1 as MNHEY and CDR2 as SVGEGT. The CDR3 contains 15 residues. The CDR3 reads CASSYGSAALYEQYF. The CDR3 DNA sequence: TGTGCCAGCAGTTACGGGTCAGCGGCCCTCTACGAGCAGTACTTC.

This clonotype was observed a few times. The chain is built from TRBV7-8 and TRBJ2-1; 13 bases match TRBD2. J lost 0 bases, V lost 9 bases, and 17 bases had no gene match. The CDR3 covers 20 residues. The germline CDR1 and CDR2 sequences are SGHVS and FQNEAQ. CDR3: CASLLKAGLAGWSSYNEQFF. In DNA form, the CDR3 reads TGTGCCAGTTTACTCAAAGCGGGACTAGCGGGATGGAGCTCCTACAATGAGCAGTTCTTC. Supplemented by reference TRBV7-8 and TRBJ2-1, the full variable domain reads GAGVSQSPRYKVAKRGQDVALRCDPISGHVSLFWYQQALGQGPEFLTYFQNEAQLDKSGLPSDRFFAERPEGSVSTLKIQRTQQEDSAVYLCASLLKAGLAGWSSYNEQFFGPGTRLTVL.

Notes on this clonotype: A read error may explain this, as a much larger clone is one base away. The chain links TRBV11-2 to TRBJ2-7; D possibly corresponds to TRBD2 (5 bases). Trimming shortened V by 7 bases and J by 7 bases, and 17 bases separated the two germline ends. Germline V gene data show CDR1 as SGHAT and CDR2 as FQNNGV. The CDR3 has 13 amino acids. The DNA for the CDR3 is TGTGCCAGCACCCCCTCCGAGGGCAATGAGCAGTACTTC. Protein sequence: CASTPSEGNEQYF.

This CDR3 is CASRWTGSYEQYF. CDR3 bases: TGTGCCAGCAGATGGACAGGCTCCTACGAGCAGTACTTC. The gene calls are TRBV6-6 and TRBJ2-7; 7 bases agree with TRBD1. Looked up from germline, CDR1 is MNHNY and CDR2 is SVGAGI (reference sequence). The CDR3 extends over 13 amino acids. J gave up 0 bases and V 6 bases, and 2 bases lay outside the gene matches.

This clonotype occurred a few times. The chain recombines TRBV3-1 with TRBJ2-7, with 7 nucleotides matching TRBD1. Germline V gene sequence: CDR1 LGHDT, CDR2 YNNKEL (reference sequence). The V and J ends lost 2 bases and 3 bases, in that order; junction bases with no gene match: 4. The CDR3 runs 14 residues. CDR3 bases: TGTGCCAGCAGCCAATTTACAGGGGACTACGAGCAGTACTTC. As protein: CASSQFTGDYEQYF.

The chain couples TRBV20-1 to TRBJ2-5, with D uncertain. The V end lost 8 bases, the J end lost 5 bases, and 18 bases lay between the germline ends. Germline assignment: CDR1 DFQATT and CDR2 SNEGSKA (reference sequence). The CDR3 consists of 13 residues. The CDR3 is CSWGGTIGETQYF. CDR3 sequence (DNA): TGCAGTTGGGGTGGTACCATCGGGGAGACCCAGTACTTC.

The V and J genes are TRBV6-2 or TRBV6-3 and TRBJ1-2; 11 nucleotides match TRBD1. The germline CDR1 and CDR2 sequences are MNHEY and SVGEGT. CDR3 length: 15 amino acids. The ends lost 2 bases at V and 8 bases at J; junction bases unmatched: 7. CDR3: CASSYPGTGGMGYTF. For the CDR3, the DNA is TGTGCCAGCAGTTACCCCGGGACAGGGGGTATGGGCTACACCTTC.

This clonotype was seen at least ten times. The chain uses TRBV7-9 and TRBJ2-5, with TRBD1 identical over 7 bases. This CDR3 has 12 residues. Trimming took 9 bases from V and 2 from J; bases not matched to a gene: 3. The germline CDR1 and CDR2 sequences are SEHNR and FQNEAQ (reference sequence). In DNA, the CDR3 is TGTGCCAGTGACAGGGTACAAGAGACCCAGTACTTC. Translation gives CASDRVQETQYF.